These T cell receptor beta chains were read from a single sample in a study of blood T cells in healthy people across ages. MiXCR was run by TCRdb on the 5' RACE reads, yielding one entry per CDR3 protein. The data show around 1,500,000 distinct CDR3 sequences, 35% to 45% seen once. What was sequenced was blood. The receptors originated from a woman aged 18-35 years in good health. Each CDR3 is given with its conserved first and last residue. The order of the fields is D gene, V gene, clone size, J gene, CDR3 DNA, CDR3 protein. D genes are given only for firm matches. Clone size is stated in some rows and not others, as once, few, many or a class when expanded.

D: .; V: TRBV20-1; size: .; J: TRBJ2-2; DNA: TGCAGTGCTAGAGTTTTCACCGGGGAGCTGTTTTTT; CDR3: CSARVFTGELFF
D: .; V: TRBV27; size: .; J: TRBJ1-2; DNA: TGTGCCAGCAGTTTATGGGCTGGTGGAGATTATGGCTACACCTTC; CDR3: CASSLWAGGDYGYTF
D: .; V: TRBV15; size: few; J: TRBJ1-5; DNA: TGTGCCACCAGCAGTGGGGGGTTCCAGCCCCAGCATTTT; CDR3: CATSSGGFQPQHF
D: TRBD2; V: TRBV6-1; size: .; J: TRBJ2-5; DNA: TGTGCCAGCGGACTAGGGTCCTACAATGAGCAGTACTTC; CDR3: CASGLGSYNEQYF
D: .; V: TRBV7-2; size: .; J: TRBJ1-4; DNA: TGTGCCAGCAGCTCGGAGGGGTTCGAGGGTGAAAAACTGTTTTTT; CDR3: CASSSEGFEGEKLFF
D: TRBD2; V: TRBV12-5; size: .; J: TRBJ2-1; DNA: TGTGCTAGTGGTTCTAGCGGGGGTTACAATGAGCAGTTCTTC; CDR3: CASGSSGGYNEQFF
D: .; V: TRBV27; size: .; J: TRBJ2-5; DNA: TGTGCCAGCGGAGCAAAGACTAGTCAAGAGACCCAGTACTTC; CDR3: CASGAKTSQETQYF
D: .; V: TRBV28; size: .; J: TRBJ1-2; DNA: TGTGCCAGCAGGCCCACCCTCCTAGGACACCTCCTCTATGGCTACACCTTC; CDR3: CASRPTLLGHLLYGYTF
D: .; V: TRBV28; size: once; J: TRBJ2-2; DNA: TGTGCCAGCAGCCAACGGTACAGGACAATCCTGAACACCGGGGAGCTGTTTTTT; CDR3: CASSQRYRTILNTGELFF
D: TRBD2; V: TRBV5-6; size: .; J: TRBJ2-3; DNA: TGTGCCAGCAGTACCGGACTAGCGGGAGGAACGGCTGGTACGCAGTATTTT; CDR3: CASSTGLAGGTAGTQYF
D: TRBD2; V: TRBV12-3/TRBV12-4; size: .; J: TRBJ2-2; DNA: TGTGCCAGCACCCAAAGCGGGATAACCGGGGAGCTGTTTTTT; CDR3: CASTQSGITGELFF
D: TRBD1; V: TRBV27; size: few; J: TRBJ1-2; DNA: TGTGCCAGCAGTGACCTGGGACAGATACTCAACTATGGCTACACCTTC; CDR3: CASSDLGQILNYGYTF
D: TRBD1; V: TRBV6-2/TRBV6-3; size: few; J: TRBJ2-5; DNA: TGTGCCAGTAGATCGGACAGGGAGTGGGAGACCCAGTACTTC; CDR3: CASRSDREWETQYF
D: .; V: TRBV4-2; size: .; J: TRBJ2-7; DNA: TGTGCCAGCAGCCAAGAGCTGCCCTCCCGGGATCGGCAGTACTTC; CDR3: CASSQELPSRDRQYF
D: .; V: TRBV2; size: few; J: TRBJ2-4; DNA: TGTGCCAGCAGACAGGGAGGTGTCATTCAGTACTTC; CDR3: CASRQGGVIQYF
D: .; V: TRBV10-3; size: .; J: TRBJ2-3; DNA: TGTGCCATCAGTGGCGGGTTCGCTGGAGATACGCAGTATTTT; CDR3: CAISGGFAGDTQYF
D: TRBD2; V: TRBV4-1; size: few; J: TRBJ2-5; DNA: TGCGCCAGCAGCCAAGAGATCGGTAGCGGGGACCTAATAAAAGAGACCCAGTACTTC; CDR3: CASSQEIGSGDLIKETQYF
D: .; V: TRBV7-9; size: .; J: TRBJ2-1; DNA: TGTTCTAGGGCGCTCTACAATGAGCAGTTCTTC; CDR3: CSRALYNEQFF
D: TRBD2; V: TRBV29-1; size: .; J: TRBJ2-3; DNA: TGCAGCGTTGAAGGGGCTAGCGGGGTCCCCACAGATACGCAGTATTTT; CDR3: CSVEGASGVPTDTQYF
D: .; V: TRBV20-1; size: few; J: TRBJ1-1; DNA: TGCAGTGCCCCCTCGGGTACTGAAGCTTTCTTT; CDR3: CSAPSGTEAFF
D: TRBD2; V: TRBV5-1; size: .; J: TRBJ2-3; DNA: TGCGCCAGCAGCTTCGGCGGGGGGGCCACAGATACGCAGTATTTT; CDR3: CASSFGGGATDTQYF
D: .; V: TRBV12-3/TRBV12-4; size: few; J: TRBJ1-4; DNA: TGTGCCAGCAGTTTTGGCCGTAATGAAAAACTGTTTTTT; CDR3: CASSFGRNEKLFF
D: .; V: TRBV20-1; size: .; J: TRBJ2-2; DNA: TGCAGTGCTTTCCCGGTTGATTTGCCGGGGGGCCTTAACACCGGGGAGCTGTTTTTT; CDR3: CSAFPVDLPGGLNTGELFF